Shown below are 27 T cell receptor beta chains from a single sample sequenced in a study of T cells in Graves' hyperthyroidism and ophthalmopathy. TCR beta CDR3 sequences were amplified from RNA transcripts. The TCR CDR3 was amplified in a first-round RT-PCR using the HTBI primer set. TCRdb independently ran MiXCR on the multiplex PCR reads; one entry per CDR3 protein. This table has about 570,000 distinct CDR3 sequences, around 45% appearing once. Sequencing was carried out using peripheral blood or thyroid tissue (not recorded which). The receptor source for this set is an adult woman with Graves' disease, either hyperthyroidism or ophthalmopathy (not recorded which).

This clonotype was observed many times. V usage is TRBV27 and J usage is TRBJ2-7; D is uncertain. From germline, CDR1 is MNHEY and CDR2 SMNVEV (reference sequence). This CDR3 has 13 residues. V was shortened by 1 base and J by 6 bases, with 10 bases between the two germline ends. For the CDR3, the DNA is TGTGCCAGCAGTTTATTGACCGCTACCGAGCAGTACTTC. This sequence encodes CASSLLTATEQYF.

This chain uses TRBV3-1 with TRBJ1-3, with a possible D match to TRBD1 (5 bases). The germline gives CDR1 LGHDT, CDR2 YNNKEL (reference sequence). Trimming stripped 7 bases from V and 4 bases from J, with 11 bases between. This CDR3 region has 13 residues. This CDR3 is CASNLGVGNTIYF. In nucleotides, the CDR3 is TGTGCCAGCAACCTAGGGGTCGGAAACACCATATATTTT.

The gene calls are TRBV3-1 and TRBJ1-6; D not certain. This CDR3 contains 15 residues. Germline CDR1 and CDR2: LGHDT and YNNKEL (reference sequence). V was cut by 4 bases and J by 8 bases, with 15 bases left in between. The CDR3 DNA is TGTGCCAGCAGCCCAGGATATCAGACCGATTCACCCCTCCACTTT. Amino acid sequence: CASSPGYQTDSPLHF.

The chain couples TRBV20-1 to TRBJ1-2; D remains unclear. The CDR3 runs to 14 residues. V was clipped by 6 bases and J by 5 bases, with 19 bases between them. Germline V lookup: CDR1 DFQATT, CDR2 SNEGSKA (reference sequence). DNA of the CDR3: TGCAGTGCCAGTGGTAGTGCGGCCCCTTATGGCTACACCTTC. The encoded protein is CSASGSAAPYGYTF.

The gene calls are TRBV2 and TRBJ1-4; TRBD1 aligns across 10 bases. The CDR3 runs to 14 residues. Germline V gives CDR1 SNHLY, CDR2 FYNNEI. With V trimmed by 8 bases and J by 6 bases, 6 bases remained unmatched. The CDR3 nucleotides are TGTGCCAGCCGATTCGGACAGGGGGATGAAAAACTGTTTTTT. This translates into CASRFGQGDEKLFF.

This clonotype was counted ten times or more. J is TRBJ2-5 and V is TRBV13, with 8 bases fitting TRBD2. CDR1 and CDR2 from the germline V gene are PRHDT and FYEKMQ (reference sequence). There are 14 residues in the CDR3. The V gene end was trimmed by 3 bases and the J gene end by 5 bases; junction bases not matched to a gene: 5. CDR3 sequence: CASSFTGGLETQYF. CDR3 bases: TGTGCCAGCAGCTTCACGGGAGGGCTGGAGACCCAGTACTTC.

As for this clonotype: A much larger clone sits a single nucleotide away, making a read error possible. The chain recombines TRBV28 with TRBJ1-5; D remains unclear. Deletions cut 5 bases from V and 6 bases from J, with 11 bases between. Germline loops: CDR1 MDHEN, CDR2 SYDVKM. The CDR3 sequence is 13 residues long. The CDR3 loop is CASSTIGLQPQHF. For the CDR3, the DNA is TGTGCCAGCAGTACGATAGGGCTTCAGCCCCAGCATTTT.

The rearrangement uses TRBV7-2 and TRBJ2-5; weak D call: TRBD2 (5 bases). V dropped 5 bases and J dropped 1 base, with 17 bases sitting between them. The CDR3 loop spans 16 amino acids. Germline V gene sequence: CDR1 SGHTA, CDR2 FQGNSA. The CDR3 loop reads CASSATAGDAQETQYF. CDR3 in DNA: TGTGCCAGCAGCGCCACCGCGGGTGATGCCCAAGAGACCCAGTACTTC.

J is TRBJ1-5 and V is TRBV15, with TRBD1 as a possible D gene (6 bases). Trimming cost V 3 bases and J 6 bases, with 15 bases left between them. Germline V CDR1 and CDR2: LNHNV, YYDKDF (reference sequence). This CDR3 comprises 15 residues. The CDR3 region is CATSSEVGGRQPQHF. CDR3 DNA: TGTGCCACCAGCAGTGAAGTAGGGGGACGTCAGCCCCAGCATTTT.

The table lists this clonotype with a few counts. The CDR3 region has the DNA TGCAGTGCCACAGGGACAGGAGTGTCATACGAGCAGTACTTC. It codes for CSATGTGVSYEQYF. The chain links TRBV20-1 to TRBJ2-7; 8 nucleotides align to TRBD1. The V segment lost 6 bases and the J segment 4 bases; nucleotides outside the gene matches: 11. The CDR3 contains 14 residues. The germline V gene has CDR1 DFQATT and CDR2 SNEGSKA (reference sequence).

V is TRBV24-1 and J is TRBJ2-5, with D possibly being TRBD1 or TRBD2 (5 bases each). From germline, CDR1 is KGHDR and CDR2 SFDVKD. The CDR3 consists of 15 residues. V lost 3 bases, J lost 2 bases, and 12 bases lay in between. The CDR3 loop reads CATSDGGLGQETQYF. The CDR3 bases are TGTGCCACCAGTGATGGGGGTCTTGGTCAAGAGACCCAGTACTTC.

With respect to this clonotype: This could be a read error, since a much larger clone is one nucleotide away. V usage is TRBV5-1 and J usage is TRBJ2-5, with D possibly matching TRBD1 (5 bases). CDR3 size: 14 residues. Per the germline V gene, CDR1 is SGHRS and CDR2 is YFSETQ. Here the CDR3 reads CAGSFGYSGETQYF. CDR3 coding DNA: TGCGCCGGCAGCTTCGGCTACTCAGGGGAGACCCAGTACTTC.

The chain is built from TRBV7-8 and TRBJ1-1, with TRBD1 as a possible D gene (6 bases). The V and J ends lost 5 bases and 7 bases respectively, with 14 bases between them. The CDR3 runs 13 residues. Germline V lookup: CDR1 SGHVS, CDR2 FQNEAQ. This chain's CDR3 is CASSPRGGGEAFF. The CDR3 DNA reads as TGTGCCAGCAGCCCGAGGGGGGGAGGTGAAGCTTTCTTT.

The sample holds many counts of this clonotype. V and J are TRBV3-1 and TRBJ1-6; D unclear. Germline CDR1 reads LGHDT; CDR2 reads YNNKEL (reference sequence). The CDR3 is 15 residues long. V shed 5 bases and J shed 6 bases, with 14 bases lying between them. Here the CDR3 reads CASSSGLPGNSPLHF. The CDR3 DNA follows: TGTGCCAGCAGCTCGGGCCTACCCGGTAATTCACCCCTCCACTTT.

The chain links TRBV29-1 to TRBJ2-7; D perhaps matches TRBD2 (5 bases). Per the germline V gene, CDR1 is SQVTM and CDR2 is ANQGSEA. V was pared by 1 base and J by 2 bases, with 12 bases between. This CDR3 is built from 14 residues. The CDR3 is CSVEAEGSPYEQYF. The CDR3 DNA follows: TGCAGCGTTGAAGCAGAGGGATCCCCCTACGAGCAGTACTTC.

The J gene is TRBJ2-7, the V gene TRBV10-3, with 8 positions matching TRBD1. Germline lookup yields CDR1 ENHRY and CDR2 SYGVKD. The CDR3 has 12 amino acids. The trim removed 7 bases at V and 7 bases at J, leaving 6 bases unmatched. In nucleotides, the CDR3 is TGTGCCATCACTAATGGGGACAGGGAGCAGTACTTC. This encodes CAITNGDREQYF.

To note about this clonotype: One end of the junction is discordant with germline, which a read error may explain. This rearrangement joins TRBV7-2 to TRBJ2-7; TRBD2 matches 8 bases. There are 14 residues in the CDR3. CDR1 is SGHTA, CDR2 FQGNSA, per germline. For the CDR3, the DNA is TGTGCCAGCAGTCGTACTAGCGGTGAGGGCGAGCGGTACTTC. This encodes CASSRTSGEGERYF.

The chain couples TRBV9 to TRBJ1-1; D is undetermined. The CDR3 contains 15 residues. Between the trimmed V and J ends, which lost 3 bases and 1 base, there was a span of 13 bases. The germline CDR1 and CDR2 sequences are SGDLS and YYNGEE. The CDR3 nucleotides read TGTGCCAGCAGCGCCGAGGTAAAGGCGAACACTGAAGCTTTCTTT. Its protein is CASSAEVKANTEAFF.

The chain carries TRBV24-1 and TRBJ2-3; TRBD1 might be the D (6 bases). The germline gives CDR1 KGHDR, CDR2 SFDVKD. The V end was cut by 4 bases, the J end by 2 bases, with 12 bases between. This CDR3 is built from 15 residues. This CDR3 reads CATSEGTPYTDTQYF. The DNA of the CDR3 is TGTGCCACCAGTGAGGGGACACCATACACAGATACGCAGTATTTT.

The genes are TRBV20-1 and TRBJ1-4, with no clear D. The CDR3 covers 13 residues. Germline V gene sequence: CDR1 DFQATT, CDR2 SNEGSKA (reference sequence). With 1 base removed from V and 7 bases from J, the gap between germline ends came to 10 bases. The CDR3 reads CSARVRGFEKLFF. The CDR3 region has the DNA TGCAGTGCTAGAGTTCGGGGTTTTGAAAAACTGTTTTTT.

The chain carries TRBV20-1 and TRBJ2-7, with 8 bases identical to TRBD1. The CDR3 runs 12 residues. CDR1 and CDR2 (germline): DFQATT, SNEGSKA (reference sequence). Here the CDR3 reads CSSRQGYYEQYF. Written as DNA, the CDR3 is TGCAGCTCTCGACAGGGGTACTACGAGCAGTACTTC.

This clonotype was seen at least ten times. The chain has TRBV6-4 and TRBJ2-5, with 7 nucleotides matching TRBD1. The V gene end was trimmed by 5 bases and the J gene end by 1 base; junction bases not matched to a gene: 10. CDR3 length: 16 amino acids. Germline-derived CDR1 and CDR2 are MRHNA and SNTAGT. The CDR3 region has the DNA TGTGCCAGCAGTACCACCGCTTCAGGGGGCCAAGAGACCCAGTACTTC. This codes for CASSTTASGGQETQYF.

This clonotype was detected only a few times. The CDR3 DNA follows: TGCGCCAGCAGCCGTGTGGGATCCAAGTCAGATACGCAGTATTTT. Its protein is CASSRVGSKSDTQYF. V is TRBV4-1 and J is TRBJ2-3; D gene ambiguous. Germline CDR1 reads MGHRA; CDR2 reads YSYEKL. V lost 4 bases and J 4 bases, leaving 15 bases between the germline ends. The CDR3 has 15 amino acids.

Many counts were recorded for this clonotype. The chain carries TRBV20-1 and TRBJ2-5; 8 bases match TRBD2. Trimming took 1 base from V and 2 from J; bases not matched to a gene: 3. CDR1 and CDR2 from the germline V gene are DFQATT and SNEGSKA (reference sequence). CDR3 length: 14 amino acids. The CDR3 loop is CSARVSGTQETQYF. The DNA of the CDR3 is TGCAGTGCTAGAGTTAGCGGGACTCAAGAGACCCAGTACTTC.

The chain joins TRBV25-1 to TRBJ1-1; TRBD1 matches at 7 bases. CDR1 and CDR2 (germline): MGHDK, SYGVNS. The CDR3 sequence is 15 residues long. The V segment lost 9 bases and the J segment 6 bases; nucleotides outside the gene matches: 16. CDR3 nucleotides: TGTGCCAGTATTAGGAGGGGGCAGGAATTTCCTGAAGCTTTCTTT. Amino acid sequence: CASIRRGQEFPEAFF.

The chain carries TRBV29-1 and TRBJ2-7; possibly TRBD2 for D (5 bases). CDR3 length: 12 amino acids. The germline gives CDR1 SQVTM, CDR2 ANQGSEA. V dropped 6 bases and J dropped 6 bases, with 15 bases sitting between them. The CDR3: CSVRPAGGEQYF. Written as DNA, the CDR3 is TGCAGCGTCAGACCTGCTGGAGGCGAGCAGTACTTC.

The V gene is TRBV15, the J gene TRBJ1-2, with D tentatively TRBD1 (6 bases). Looked up from germline, CDR1 is LNHNV and CDR2 is YYDKDF (reference sequence). Trimming removed 0 bases from V and 1 base from J, with 15 bases in between. The CDR3 covers 17 residues. CDR3 protein: CATSREVGQNFNYGYTF. For the CDR3, the DNA is TGTGCCACCAGCAGAGAAGTGGGACAAAACTTTAACTATGGCTACACCTTC.